This TCR beta chain was observed in a study of PD-1 blockade in mismatch repair-deficient tumors. On the study more broadly: Patients had fewer than 15 mismatch repair-deficient cancer types and were previously treated and progressing.

V was clipped by 4 bases and J by 2 bases, with 17 bases between them. The germline CDR1 and CDR2 sequences are SGHTA and FQGNSA. This CDR3 spans 16 amino acids. Data came from immunoSEQ multiplex PCR; TCRdb stores just in-frame clones and leaves some out. The sample includes 100,000 to 150,000 clones, about 88% of them seen just once. Study-level points and caveats: Tumor-resident clones, often undetectable pretreatment in blood, expanded then contracted after pembrolizumab.

Mismatch repair deficiency was confirmed in all patients, by PCR or immunohistochemistry. The TCR-sequenced patients were three responders to pembrolizumab. Of note for this clone: Its antigen is currently unknown.

Here the sequenced sample was peripheral blood, taken 44 weeks after starting pembrolizumab. The sequence was obtained from an adult with mismatch repair-deficient cancer. This rearrangement joins TRBV7-2 to TRBJ1-2; no definite D call. The CDR3 DNA reads as TGTGCCAGCAGCTCCCGACATCCGTCCCGAAACTATGGCTACACCTTC. It translates to CASSSRHPSRNYGYTF.